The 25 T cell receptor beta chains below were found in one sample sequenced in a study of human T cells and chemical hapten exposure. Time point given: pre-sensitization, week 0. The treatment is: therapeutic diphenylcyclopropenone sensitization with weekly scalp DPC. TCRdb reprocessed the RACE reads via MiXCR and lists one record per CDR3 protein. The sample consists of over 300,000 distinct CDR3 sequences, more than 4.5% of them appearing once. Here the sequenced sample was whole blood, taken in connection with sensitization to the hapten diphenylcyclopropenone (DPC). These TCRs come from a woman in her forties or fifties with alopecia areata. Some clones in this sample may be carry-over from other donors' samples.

DNA of the CDR3: TGTGCCAGCATGGTTGGCAGGGTCGTGTCTGGGGCCAACGTCCTGACTTTC. This gives the protein CASMVGRVVSGANVLTF. The genes are TRBV2 and TRBJ2-6; tentatively, D is TRBD1 (5 bases). V lost 7 bases and J lost 1, with 17 bases in between. This CDR3 has 17 residues. The germline V gene encodes CDR1 SNHLY and CDR2 FYNNEI. The full variable domain, completed using reference TRBV2 and TRBJ2-6, is EPEVTQTPSHQVTQMGQEVILRCVPISNHLYFYWYRQILGQKVEFLVSFYNNEISEKSEIFDDQFSVERPDGSNFTLKIRSTKLEDSAMYFCASMVGRVVSGANVLTFGAGSRLTVL.

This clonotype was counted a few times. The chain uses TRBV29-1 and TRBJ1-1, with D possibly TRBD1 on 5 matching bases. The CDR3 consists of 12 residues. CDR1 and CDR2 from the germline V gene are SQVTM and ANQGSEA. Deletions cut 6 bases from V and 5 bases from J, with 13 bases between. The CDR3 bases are TGCAGCGTCGGGACTAGAGGAACTGAAGCTTTCTTT. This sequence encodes CSVGTRGTEAFF. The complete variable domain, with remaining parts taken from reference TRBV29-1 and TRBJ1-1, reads SAVISQKPSRDICQRGTSLTIQCQVDSQVTMMFWYRQQPGQSLTLIATANQGSEATYESGFVIDKFPISRPNLTFSTLTVSNMSPEDSSIYLCSVGTRGTEAFFGQGTRLTVV.

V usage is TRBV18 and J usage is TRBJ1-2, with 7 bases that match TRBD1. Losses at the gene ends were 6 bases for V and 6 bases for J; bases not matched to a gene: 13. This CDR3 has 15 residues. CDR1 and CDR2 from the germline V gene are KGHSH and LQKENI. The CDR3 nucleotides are TGTGCCAGCTCCGGAGGGTGGAGGGACAGCAATGGCTACACCTTC. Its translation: CASSGGWRDSNGYTF.

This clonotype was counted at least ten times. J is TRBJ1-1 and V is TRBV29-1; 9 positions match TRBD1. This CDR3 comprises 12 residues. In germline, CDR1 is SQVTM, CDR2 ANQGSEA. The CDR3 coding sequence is TGCAGTGCGGACAGGGGAAACACTGAAGCTTTCTTT. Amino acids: CSADRGNTEAFF. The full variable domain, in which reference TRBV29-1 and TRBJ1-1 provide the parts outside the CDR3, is SAVISQKPSRDICQRGTSLTIQCQVDSQVTMMFWYRQQPGQSLTLIATANQGSEATYESGFVIDKFPISRPNLTFSTLTVSNMSPEDSSIYLCSADRGNTEAFFGQGTRLTVV.

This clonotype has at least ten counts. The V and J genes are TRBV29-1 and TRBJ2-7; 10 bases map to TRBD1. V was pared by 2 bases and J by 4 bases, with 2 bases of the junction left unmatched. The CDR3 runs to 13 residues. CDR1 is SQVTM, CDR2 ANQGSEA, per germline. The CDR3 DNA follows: TGCAGCGTTGAAATGGACAGGGGGTACGAGCAGTACTTC. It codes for CSVEMDRGYEQYF.

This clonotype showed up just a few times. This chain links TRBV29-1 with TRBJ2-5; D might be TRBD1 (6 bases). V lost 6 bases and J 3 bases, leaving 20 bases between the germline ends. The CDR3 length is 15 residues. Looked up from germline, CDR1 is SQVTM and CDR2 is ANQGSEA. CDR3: CSVGSQGSLEETQYF. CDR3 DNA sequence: TGCAGCGTCGGTTCCCAGGGGTCTTTAGAAGAGACCCAGTACTTC.

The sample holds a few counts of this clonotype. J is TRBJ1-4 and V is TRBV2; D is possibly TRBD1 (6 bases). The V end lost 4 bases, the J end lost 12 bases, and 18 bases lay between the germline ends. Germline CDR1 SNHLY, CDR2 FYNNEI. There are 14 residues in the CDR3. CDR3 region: CASSVGDTVTELFF. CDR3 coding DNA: TGTGCCAGCAGTGTTGGGGACACTGTGACGGAACTGTTTTTT.

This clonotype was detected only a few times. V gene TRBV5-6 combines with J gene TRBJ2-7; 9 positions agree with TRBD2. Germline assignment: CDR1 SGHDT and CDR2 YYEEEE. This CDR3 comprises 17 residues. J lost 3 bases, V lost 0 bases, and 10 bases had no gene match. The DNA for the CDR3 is TGTGCCAGCAGCTTGGGGCCCGGGCTAGCGGGGAACTACGAGCAGTACTTC. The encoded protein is CASSLGPGLAGNYEQYF.

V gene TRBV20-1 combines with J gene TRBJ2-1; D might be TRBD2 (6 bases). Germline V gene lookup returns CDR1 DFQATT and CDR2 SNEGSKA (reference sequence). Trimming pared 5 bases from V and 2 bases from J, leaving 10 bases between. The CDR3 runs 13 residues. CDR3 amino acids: CSAPTRTYNEQFF. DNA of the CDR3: TGCAGTGCTCCGACTAGAACCTACAATGAGCAGTTCTTC.

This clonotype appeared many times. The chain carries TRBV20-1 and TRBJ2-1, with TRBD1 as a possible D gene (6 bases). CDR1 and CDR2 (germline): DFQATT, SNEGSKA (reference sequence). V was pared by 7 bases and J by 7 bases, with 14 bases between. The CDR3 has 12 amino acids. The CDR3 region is CSVGTRTNEQFF. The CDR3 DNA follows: TGCAGTGTCGGGACAAGGACGAATGAGCAGTTCTTC.

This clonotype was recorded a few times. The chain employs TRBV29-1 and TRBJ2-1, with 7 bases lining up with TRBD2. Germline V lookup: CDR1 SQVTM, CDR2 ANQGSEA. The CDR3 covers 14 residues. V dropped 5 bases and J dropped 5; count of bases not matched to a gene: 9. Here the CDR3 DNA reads TGCAGCGTTTTAGTCCGGGGGAGGGACAATGAGCAGTTCTTC. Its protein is CSVLVRGRDNEQFF.

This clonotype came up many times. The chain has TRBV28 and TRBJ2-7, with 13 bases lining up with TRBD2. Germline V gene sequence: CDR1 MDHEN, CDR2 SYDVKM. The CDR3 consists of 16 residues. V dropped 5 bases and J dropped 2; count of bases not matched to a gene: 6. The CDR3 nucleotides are TGTGCCAGCAGTCGGACTAGCGGGAGTGGACCCTACGAGCAGTACTTC. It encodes CASSRTSGSGPYEQYF.

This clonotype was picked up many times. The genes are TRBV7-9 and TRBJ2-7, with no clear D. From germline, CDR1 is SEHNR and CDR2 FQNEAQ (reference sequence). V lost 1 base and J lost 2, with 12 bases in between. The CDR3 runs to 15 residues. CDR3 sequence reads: CASSLGAGLPYEQYF. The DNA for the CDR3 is TGTGCCAGCAGCTTAGGGGCCGGGCTCCCCTACGAGCAGTACTTC.

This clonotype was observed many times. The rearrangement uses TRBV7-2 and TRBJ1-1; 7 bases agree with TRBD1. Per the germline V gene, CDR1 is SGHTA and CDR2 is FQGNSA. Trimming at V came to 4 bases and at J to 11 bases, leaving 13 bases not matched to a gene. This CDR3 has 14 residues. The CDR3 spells CASSSRDRPEGAFF. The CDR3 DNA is TGTGCCAGCAGCTCCCGGGACAGACCAGAGGGGGCTTTCTTT.

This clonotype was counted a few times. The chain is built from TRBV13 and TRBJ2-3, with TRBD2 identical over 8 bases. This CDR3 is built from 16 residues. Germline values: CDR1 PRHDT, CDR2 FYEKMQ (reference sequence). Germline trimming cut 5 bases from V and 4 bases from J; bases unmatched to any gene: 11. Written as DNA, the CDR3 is TGTGCCAGCAGCCCACCCTCCGGACTAGCCCCAGATACGCAGTATTTT. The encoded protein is CASSPPSGLAPDTQYF.

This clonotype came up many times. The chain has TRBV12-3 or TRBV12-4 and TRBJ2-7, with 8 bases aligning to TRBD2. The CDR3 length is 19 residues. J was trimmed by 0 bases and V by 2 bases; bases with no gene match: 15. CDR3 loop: CASSLLSKTSGGSSYEQYF. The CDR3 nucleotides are TGTGCCAGCAGTTTACTCTCCAAAACCAGCGGGGGAAGCTCCTACGAGCAGTACTTC.

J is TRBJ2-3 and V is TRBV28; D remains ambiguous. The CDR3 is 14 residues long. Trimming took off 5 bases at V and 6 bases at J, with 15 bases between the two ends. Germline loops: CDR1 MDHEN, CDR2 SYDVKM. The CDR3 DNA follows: TGTGCCAGCAGTAATGACGGTCCTCGGGATACGCAGTATTTT. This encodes CASSNDGPRDTQYF.

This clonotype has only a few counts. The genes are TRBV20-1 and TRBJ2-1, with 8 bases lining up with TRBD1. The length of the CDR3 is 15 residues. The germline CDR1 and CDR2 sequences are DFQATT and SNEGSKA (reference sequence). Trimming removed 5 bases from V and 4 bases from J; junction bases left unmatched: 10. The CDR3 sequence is CSAVKQGVSYNEQFF. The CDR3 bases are TGCAGTGCTGTTAAACAGGGGGTTTCTTACAATGAGCAGTTCTTC.

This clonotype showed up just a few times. The CDR3 nucleotides are TGTGCCAGCAGCCCGGGGGGGGCCGTAACTGAAGCTTTCTTT. Protein sequence: CASSPGGAVTEAFF. The chain carries TRBV14 and TRBJ1-1, with D perhaps TRBD1 (6 bases). The CDR3 runs 14 residues. Per germline, CDR1 SGHDN and CDR2 FVKESK. Between the trimmed V and J ends, which lost 4 bases and 5 bases, there was a span of 14 bases.

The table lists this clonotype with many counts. The CDR3 DNA sequence: TGTGCCAGCCGCCGGTTCACAGATACGCAGTATTTT. This codes for CASRRFTDTQYF. The chain links TRBV12-3 or TRBV12-4 to TRBJ2-3; D unclear. The CDR3 runs to 12 residues. V dropped 8 bases and J dropped 2 bases, with 8 bases sitting between them.

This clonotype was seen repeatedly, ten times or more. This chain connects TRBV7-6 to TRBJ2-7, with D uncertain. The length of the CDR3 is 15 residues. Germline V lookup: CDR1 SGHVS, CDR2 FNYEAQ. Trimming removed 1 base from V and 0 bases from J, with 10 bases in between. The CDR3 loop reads CASSLGGGSSYEQYF. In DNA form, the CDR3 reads TGTGCCAGCAGCTTAGGAGGCGGCAGCTCCTACGAGCAGTACTTC.

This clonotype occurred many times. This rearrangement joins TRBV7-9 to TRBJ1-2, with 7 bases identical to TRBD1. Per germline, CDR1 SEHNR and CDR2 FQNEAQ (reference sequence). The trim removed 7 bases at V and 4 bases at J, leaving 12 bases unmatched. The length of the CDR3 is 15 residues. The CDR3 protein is CASTGRRGRSYGYTF. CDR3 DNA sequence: TGTGCCAGCACCGGGAGGAGGGGGCGCAGCTATGGCTACACCTTC.

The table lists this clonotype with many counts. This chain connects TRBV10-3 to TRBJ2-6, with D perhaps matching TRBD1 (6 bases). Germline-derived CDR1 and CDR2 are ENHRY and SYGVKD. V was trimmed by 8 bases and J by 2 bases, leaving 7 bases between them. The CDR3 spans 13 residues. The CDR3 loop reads CAISGAGANVLTF. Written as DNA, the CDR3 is TGTGCCATCTCAGGGGCTGGGGCCAACGTCCTGACTTTC.

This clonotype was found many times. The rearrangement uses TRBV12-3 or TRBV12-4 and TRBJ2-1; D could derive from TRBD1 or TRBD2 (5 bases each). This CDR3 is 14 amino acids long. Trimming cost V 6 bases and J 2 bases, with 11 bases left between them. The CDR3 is CASSPRGAYNEQFF. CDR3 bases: TGTGCCAGCAGCCCGAGAGGGGCCTACAATGAGCAGTTCTTC.

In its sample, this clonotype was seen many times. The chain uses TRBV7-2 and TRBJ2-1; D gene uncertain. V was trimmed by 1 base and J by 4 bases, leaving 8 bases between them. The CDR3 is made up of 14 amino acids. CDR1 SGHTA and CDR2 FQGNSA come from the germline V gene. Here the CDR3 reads CASSLEPGYNEQFF. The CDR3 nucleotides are TGTGCCAGCAGCTTAGAGCCTGGTTACAATGAGCAGTTCTTC. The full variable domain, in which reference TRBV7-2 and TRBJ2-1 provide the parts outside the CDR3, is GAGVSQSPSNKVTEKGKDVELRCDPISGHTALYWYRQSLGQGLEFLIYFQGNSAPDKSGLPSDRFSAERTGGSVSTLTIQRTQQEDSAVYLCASSLEPGYNEQFFGPGTRLTVL.